This T cell receptor beta chain is drawn from a study of post-analysis software for immune sequencing data. Carried by the TCR beta cDNA libraries were unique molecular identifiers. TCRdb re-called the PCR reads with MiXCR, one entry per CDR3 protein. The sample carries hundreds of thousands of distinct CDR3 sequences, roughly 50% recorded once. Notes on this clonotype: Its antigen is not identified.

Study-level results: Significantly lower normalized Chao1 diversity was seen in multiple sclerosis patients than in controls. Roughly five TRBV segments occurring more often in patients than controls included TRBV5-6, TRBV5-1 and TRBV20-1.

V was cut by 4 bases and J by 4 bases, with 16 bases left in between. This CDR3 has 15 amino acids. Sequencing input: blood. The sequence derives from a girl between 10 and 17 years old with multiple sclerosis. The rearrangement links TRBV12-3 or TRBV12-4 to TRBJ1-1, with D uncertain. DNA of the CDR3: TGTGCCAGCAGTTCGTCCCGTCGCCAGAGCACTGAAGCTTTCTTT. It is translated as CASSSSRRQSTEAFF.